One and the same sample provided the 24 T cell receptor beta chains below, sequenced in a study of Ad26.COV2.S vaccination and SARS-CoV-2 variants. Treatment denoted: some 20 received Ad26.COV2.S at low or high dose, single or two shots; a few received placebo; per-sample allocation not given. Samples analyzed were those drawn on day 63 after the first vaccine or placebo injection. Profiled with immunoSEQ multiplex PCR; TCRdb holds only in-frame clones, not every one. The profile shows about 470,000 clones, 90% of them singletons. Sequencing used peripheral blood, obtained in a trial of Ad26.COV2.S vaccine versus placebo. These receptors were taken from a person between 18 and 60 years old who received the Ad26.COV2.S COVID-19 vaccine or a placebo.

The chain joins TRBV18 to TRBJ1-4; TRBD1 is a possible D gene (5 bases). V lost 3 bases and J lost 0, with 8 bases in between. CDR3 length equals 15 residues. In germline, CDR1 is KGHSH, CDR2 LQKENI. CDR3 in amino acids: CASSPGRSTNEKLFF. CDR3 bases: TGTGCCAGCTCACCGGGACGGTCAACTAATGAAAAACTGTTTTTT.

The chain uses TRBV2 and TRBJ1-2; TRBD1 might be the D (5 bases). V lost 8 bases, J lost 3 bases, and 7 bases lay in between. CDR3 length: 11 amino acids. Germline CDR1 reads SNHLY; CDR2 reads FYNNEI. The CDR3: CASVRDYGYTF. The CDR3 bases are TGTGCCAGCGTCAGGGACTATGGCTACACCTTC.

The genes are TRBV4-3 and TRBJ2-1, with D perhaps being TRBD1 or TRBD2 (6 bases each). Germline loops: CDR1 LGHNA, CDR2 YSLEER. The CDR3 is made up of 17 amino acids. The V and J ends lost 1 base and 10 bases respectively, with 23 bases between them. DNA of the CDR3: TGCGCCAGCAGCCAAGCGGGGGCACTACCCCCAATCCACGAGCAGTTCTTC. This gives the protein CASSQAGALPPIHEQFF.

The V and J genes are TRBV19 and TRBJ1-1, with D unresolved. This CDR3 contains 14 residues. CDR1 LNHDA and CDR2 SQIVND come from the germline V gene (reference sequence). Trimming removed 3 bases from V and 9 bases from J, with 17 bases in between. DNA for the CDR3: TGTGCCAGTAGTATGGTTGGGGTGGAGGATAAAGCTTTCTTT. The encoded protein is CASSMVGVEDKAFF.

This chain joins TRBV2 and TRBJ1-5, with a weak D call TRBD1 (5 bases). V was cut by 4 bases and J by 7 bases, with 17 bases left in between. Germline loops: CDR1 SNHLY, CDR2 FYNNEI. CDR3 length: 15 residues. This CDR3 is CASSVGQGRGQPQHF. CDR3 nucleotides: TGTGCCAGCAGTGTGGGTCAGGGACGGGGGCAGCCCCAGCATTTT.

The chain recombines TRBV6-5 with TRBJ2-3; D remains ambiguous. Trimming left V 7 bases short and J 0 bases short, with 11 bases between. Germline V gene sequence: CDR1 MNHEY, CDR2 SVGAGI. This CDR3 region has 14 residues. In nucleotides, the CDR3 is TGTGCCAGCAATTATGCTACTAGCACAGATACGCAGTATTTT. Its protein product is CASNYATSTDTQYF.

As concerns this clone: Within the sample, other DNA sequences also encode this same CDR3. The DNA for the CDR3 is TGTGCCACCAGTGATTTAGGGGGGAATCAGCCCCAGCATTTT. Its translation is CATSDLGGNQPQHF. V and J are TRBV24-1 and TRBJ1-5, with TRBD1 as a possible D gene (6 bases). Trimming removed 1 base at V and 4 bases at J, with 7 bases between. Looked up from germline, CDR1 is KGHDR and CDR2 is SFDVKD. The CDR3 is made up of 14 amino acids.

The gene calls are TRBV7-9 and TRBJ2-1; D possibly uses TRBD1 or TRBD2 (5 bases each). This CDR3 comprises 16 residues. Germline V CDR1 and CDR2: SEHNR, FQNEAQ (reference sequence). Trimming removed 1 base from V and 7 bases from J, with 17 bases in between. CDR3 residues: CASSLGGREINNEQFF. CDR3 coding DNA: TGTGCCAGCAGCTTAGGGGGCAGGGAGATTAATAATGAGCAGTTCTTC.

The CDR3 protein is CASGLRGGGIDTQYF. The CDR3 DNA is TGTGCCAGCGGGCTCAGGGGCGGTGGAATAGATACGCAGTATTTT. This chain connects TRBV28 to TRBJ2-3; possibly TRBD1 for D (6 bases). CDR3 size: 15 residues. The germline V gene has CDR1 MDHEN and CDR2 SYDVKM. Deletions cut 8 bases from V and 5 bases from J, with 20 bases between. The variable domain in full, completed from reference TRBV28 and TRBJ2-3, reads DVKVTQSSRYLVKRTGEKVFLECVQDMDHENMFWYRQDPGLGLRLIYFSYDVKMKEKGDIPEGYSVSREKKERFSLILESASTNQTSMYLCASGLRGGGIDTQYFGPGTRLTVL.

The V gene is TRBV27, the J gene TRBJ2-2; D gene uncertain. From germline, CDR1 is MNHEY and CDR2 SMNVEV (reference sequence). V was cut by 5 bases and J by 4 bases, with 11 bases left in between. The CDR3 loop spans 14 amino acids. The CDR3 DNA follows: TGTGCCAGCAGTGCGTTAGCTGGCACCGGGGAGCTGTTTTTT. Its protein product is CASSALAGTGELFF.

This chain uses TRBV5-4 with TRBJ2-1; 7 nucleotides line up with TRBD2. CDR3 length equals 15 residues. Germline CDR1 is SGHNT and CDR2 is YYREEE (reference sequence). Trimming cost V 0 bases and J 5 bases; bases outside gene matches: 5. CDR3 region: CASSLVAGAHNEQFF. DNA of the CDR3: TGTGCCAGCAGCTTGGTTGCGGGAGCACACAATGAGCAGTTCTTC.

In its sample, this clone was seen once. The chain carries TRBV19 and TRBJ2-7; TRBD2 matches 7 bases. Germline CDR1 reads LNHDA; CDR2 reads SQIVND (reference sequence). CDR3 size: 20 residues. The trim removed 8 bases at V and 1 base at J, leaving 26 bases unmatched. The CDR3 DNA is TGTGCCAGTCCCCCCCGGGTGGGCGAGGTGAGCACTAGCGCATCCTACGAGCAGTACTTC. It is translated as CASPPRVGEVSTSASYEQYF.

The chain uses TRBV12-5 and TRBJ2-1, with 8 bases matching TRBD1. CDR1 and CDR2 (germline): LGHNT, FRNRAP. CDR3 length equals 15 residues. Trimming removed 7 bases from V and 6 bases from J; junction bases left unmatched: 11. CDR3 nucleotides: TGTGCTAGTGACAATCCAGGGGGCGCATCCAATGAGCAGTTCTTC. Protein sequence: CASDNPGGASNEQFF.

CDR3 amino acids: CASSPLGKNEQYF. The CDR3 region has the DNA TGTGCCAGCAGCCCCCTGGGCAAAAACGAGCAGTACTTC. The gene calls are TRBV7-9 and TRBJ2-7; D is unclear. Looked up from germline, CDR1 is SEHNR and CDR2 is FQNEAQ (reference sequence). This CDR3 is built from 13 residues. The V and J ends lost 5 bases and 5 bases respectively, with 13 bases between them.

The chain is built from TRBV25-1 and TRBJ1-6, with D perhaps TRBD1 (5 bases). This CDR3 is built from 16 residues. The V and J ends lost 3 bases and 4 bases respectively, with 13 bases between them. CDR1 and CDR2 (germline): MGHDK, SYGVNS. This chain's CDR3 is CASSDPNEGYNSPLHF. CDR3 DNA: TGTGCCAGCAGTGACCCGAATGAGGGGTATAATTCACCCCTCCACTTT.

The chain uses TRBV7-3 and TRBJ2-7; D unclear. CDR3 length: 20 amino acids. Between the trimmed V and J ends, which lost 8 bases and 2 bases, there was a span of 34 bases. The germline V gene encodes CDR1 SGHTA and CDR2 FQGTGA. CDR3 protein: CASPLRYRPPNDTYPYEQYF. The CDR3 DNA follows: TGTGCCAGCCCCCTTAGGTATCGCCCCCCCAATGACACCTACCCCTACGAGCAGTACTTC.

The V and J genes are TRBV18 and TRBJ1-4; D unclear. Deletions cut 1 base from V and 0 bases from J, with 6 bases between. The length of the CDR3 is 15 residues. The V gene's germline CDR1 is KGHSH and CDR2 LQKENI. CDR3 in amino acids: CASSPQDATNEKLFF. CDR3 DNA sequence: TGTGCCAGCTCACCACAGGACGCAACTAATGAAAAACTGTTTTTT. Filled out from reference TRBV18 and TRBJ1-4, the complete variable domain reads NAGVMQNPRHLVRRRGQEARLRCSPMKGHSHVYWYRQLPEEGLKFMVYLQKENIIDESGMPKERFSAEFPKEGPSILRIQQVVRGDSAAYFCASSPQDATNEKLFFGSGTQLSVL.

The chain has TRBV28 and TRBJ2-1; D is unresolved. The CDR3 is made up of 13 amino acids. The germline V gene encodes CDR1 MDHEN and CDR2 SYDVKM. V lost 3 bases and J lost 5, with 8 bases in between. CDR3 sequence reads: CASSFTVHNEQFF. The CDR3, as DNA: TGTGCCAGCAGTTTTACGGTCCACAATGAGCAGTTCTTC.

This clone came up once. J is TRBJ2-1 and V is TRBV29-1; a weak D match, TRBD2 (6 bases). Germline assignment: CDR1 SQVTM and CDR2 ANQGSEA. This CDR3 has 11 amino acids. V lost 7 bases and J lost 6, with 10 bases in between. CDR3 DNA sequence: TGCAGCGGCGGGACTGGCAATGAGCAGTTCTTC. Translated, it gives CSGGTGNEQFF.

The chain links TRBV6-1 to TRBJ1-6; D is possibly TRBD1 (5 bases). Trimming removed 0 bases at V and 2 bases at J, with 14 bases between. Per the germline V gene, CDR1 is MNHNS and CDR2 is SASEGT. There are 18 residues in the CDR3. The CDR3 region has the DNA TGTGCCAGCAGTGAAGCGCTTAGGGGCAGTACCTATAATTCACCCCTCCACTTT. This gives the protein CASSEALRGSTYNSPLHF.

The gene calls are TRBV4-3 and TRBJ2-3, with TRBD2 matching over 12 bases. This CDR3 is built from 15 residues. V trimming: 1 base; J trimming: 5 bases; junction bases outside the gene matches: 1. The germline V gene encodes CDR1 LGHNA and CDR2 YSLEER. CDR3 region: CASSQGGLAGDTQYF. In DNA form, the CDR3 reads TGCGCCAGCAGCCAAGGGGGACTAGCGGGAGATACGCAGTATTTT.

V and J are TRBV7-9 and TRBJ1-2; D is uncertain. Trimming shortened V by 0 bases and J by 6 bases, and 8 bases separated the two germline ends. Germline V gene lookup returns CDR1 SEHNR and CDR2 FQNEAQ (reference sequence). CDR3 length: 13 amino acids. This chain's CDR3 is CASSLAQSDGYTF. CDR3 in DNA: TGTGCCAGCAGCTTAGCTCAGTCAGATGGCTACACCTTC.

The chain employs TRBV3-1 (or the pseudogene TRBV3-2) and TRBJ2-7; 7 bases align to TRBD1. With V trimmed by 1 base and J by 5 bases, 5 bases remained unmatched. This CDR3 has 14 residues. CDR1 is LGHDT and CDR2 is YNNKEL in the germline V gene (reference sequence). The CDR3 loop reads CASSQVDQGDEQYF. The CDR3 DNA reads as TGTGCCAGCAGCCAAGTTGACCAGGGGGACGAGCAGTACTTC.

The chain employs TRBV15 and TRBJ2-3; TRBD2 matches at 7 bases. Trimming took 0 bases from V and 2 from J; bases not matched to a gene: 11. CDR3 size: 18 residues. Per the germline V gene, CDR1 is LNHNV and CDR2 is YYDKDF (reference sequence). The CDR3 sequence: CATSREKVASGHTDTQYF. CDR3 coding DNA: TGTGCCACCAGCAGAGAAAAAGTGGCTAGCGGACACACAGATACGCAGTATTTT. The full variable domain, its missing parts supplied by reference TRBV15 and TRBJ2-3, is DAMVIQNPRYQVTQFGKPVTLSCSQTLNHNVMYWYQQKSSQAPKLLFHYYDKDFNNEADTPDNFQSRRPNTSFCFLDIRSPGLGDTAMYLCATSREKVASGHTDTQYFGPGTRLTVL.